This TCR beta chain was retrieved from a study of T cells after posttransplantation cyclophosphamide. Study-wide points: TRB clonality was highly associated with recipient CMV seropositivity and reactivation. Donor CD8+ memory clones often dominated recipient blood repertoires at later times.

Germline V gene data show CDR1 as SEHNR and CDR2 as FQNEAQ (reference sequence). Trimming took 1 base from V and 7 from J, leaving 11 bases between them. The CDR3 has 14 amino acids. Libraries were prepared by immunoSEQ multiplex PCR; TCRdb keeps only in-frame clonotypes and omits some of them. The sample has tens of thousands of clones, none seen only once. This clone was counted ten times or more. Its antigen is not known. V is TRBV7-9 and J is TRBJ1-5; tentative D call: TRBD1 (6 bases). Sample: PBMCs. The sequence came from a man aged 40-55 years in good health, CMV-negative, and a related stem cell transplant donor. The CDR3 region is CASSLGQGIQPQHF. The CDR3 bases are TGTGCCAGCAGCTTAGGTCAGGGGATCCAGCCCCAGCATTTT.